Listed here is a single T cell receptor (beta chain). Its specificity is unknown. Methods described previously were used for bulk TCR libraries, and listed TCR primers were applied. TCRdb re-derived calls from the PCR reads in MiXCR, one entry per CDR3 protein. Altogether 400,000 to 600,000 distinct CDR3 sequences are present, 20% to 25% being singletons, with the ten largest covering more than 0.8%. The sample originates from a study of molecular identifiers for immune sequencing clone quantification. Overall study: RNA from 20,000 or 100,000 naive CD8 cells was split five ways in replicates, with four sequenced. Study-wide results and limits: Spiked-in Jurkat TCR RNA corresponding to one cell was reported as detectable against approximately 900,000 naive cells.

The naive CD8 libraries originated from between 20,000 and 1,000,000 sorted cells and drew on 10%, 30% or 50% RNA. CDR3 size: 19 residues. Germline V CDR1 and CDR2: GTSNPN, SVGIG (reference sequence). V lost 2 bases and J lost 2, with 28 bases in between. The sequencing input was naive CD8+ T cells from blood, with Jurkat cell RNA spiked in. Stated subset: FACS-sorted CD8+CD4-CCR7+CD45RA+ naive T cells. The TCR was taken from a human donor in good health. Some libraries in this study had Jurkat cell RNA spiked in. The chain is built from TRBV30 and TRBJ2-7; maybe TRBD2 (5 bases). CDR3 sequence (DNA): TGTGCCTGGAGTCGCATATTAGGAGGTCATACCCATTCGACCTACGAGCAGTACTTC. It yields the protein CAWSRILGGHTHSTYEQYF.